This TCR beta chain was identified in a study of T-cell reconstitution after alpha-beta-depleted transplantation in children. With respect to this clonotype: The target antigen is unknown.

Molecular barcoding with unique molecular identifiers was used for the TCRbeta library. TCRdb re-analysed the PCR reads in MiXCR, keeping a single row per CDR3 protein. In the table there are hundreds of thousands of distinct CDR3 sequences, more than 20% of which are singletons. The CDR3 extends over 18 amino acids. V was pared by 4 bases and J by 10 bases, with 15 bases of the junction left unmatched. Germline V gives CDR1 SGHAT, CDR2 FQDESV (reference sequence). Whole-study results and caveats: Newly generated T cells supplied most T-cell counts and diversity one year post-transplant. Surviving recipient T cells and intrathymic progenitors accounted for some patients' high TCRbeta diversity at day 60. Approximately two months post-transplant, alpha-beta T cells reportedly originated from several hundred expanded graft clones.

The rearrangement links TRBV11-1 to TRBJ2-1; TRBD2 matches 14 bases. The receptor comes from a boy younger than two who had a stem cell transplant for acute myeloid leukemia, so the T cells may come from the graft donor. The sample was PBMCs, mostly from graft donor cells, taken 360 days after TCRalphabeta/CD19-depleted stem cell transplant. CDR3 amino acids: CASSSSPGTSGGHLEQFF. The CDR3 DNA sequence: TGTGCCAGCAGCTCCTCTCCCGGGACTAGCGGGGGCCACCTAGAGCAGTTCTTC.